These 15 T cell receptor beta chains came from one sample sequenced in a study of vaccination and CD4 T cells after COVID-19. The Oncomine TCR Beta short-read assay was what sequenced the DNA obtained from cultured CD4+ T cells. TCRdb recomputed calls from the PCR reads with MiXCR, one row per CDR3 protein. The sample comprises approximately 12,000 distinct CDR3 sequences, 75% of which are singletons, and 10% rests with the top ten. Treatment defined: roughly 11-day PBMC culture with coronavirus spike peptide pools or control peptides (ViraFEST assay). These receptors are not linked to any known antigen. The sequenced sample consisted of CD4+ T cells from blood, cultured in vitro. These receptors were collected from a human donor who had recovered from COVID-19.

The CDR3 DNA sequence: TGTGCCAGCAGCTTAGCTAGCAGGGTAGAGACCCAGTACTTC. Translation gives CASSLASRVETQYF. The chain couples TRBV7-2 to TRBJ2-5, with a possible D match to TRBD1 (5 bases). This CDR3 has 14 amino acids. V gave up 0 bases and J gave up 4 bases, with 9 bases separating them. CDR1 and CDR2 (germline): SGHTA, FQGNSA.

V is TRBV30 and J is TRBJ2-1; 9 nucleotides align to TRBD1. The CDR3 loop spans 15 amino acids. Trimming at V came to 0 bases and at J to 7 bases, leaving 7 bases not matched to a gene. Germline V gene data show CDR1 as GTSNPN and CDR2 as SVGIG (reference sequence). In nucleotides, the CDR3 is TGTGCCTGGAGTGTCCTATGGACAGGGGAGAATGAGCAGTTCTTC. It codes for CAWSVLWTGENEQFF.

This clonotype was counted between two and nine times. Here the CDR3 DNA reads TGTGCCAGCAGCCACCTGTCAGAAAGCAATCAGCCCCAGCATTTT. As protein: CASSHLSESNQPQHF. The chain carries TRBV7-9 and TRBJ1-5; no reliable D call. The V end lost 5 bases, the J end lost 1 base, and 12 bases lay between the germline ends. The germline V gene has CDR1 SEHNR and CDR2 FQNEAQ (reference sequence). The CDR3 totals 15 residues. Looking up the rest from reference TRBV7-9 and TRBJ1-5 gives the full variable domain: DTGVSQNPRHKITKRGQNVTFRCDPISEHNRLYWYRQTLGQGPEFLTYFQNEAQLEKSRLLSDRFSAERPKGSFSTLEIQRTEQGDSAMYLCASSHLSESNQPQHFGDGTRLSIL.

The rearrangement joins TRBV6-1 to TRBJ2-7; 13 bases are shared with TRBD2. Germline lookup yields CDR1 MNHNS and CDR2 SASEGT. The J segment lost 4 bases and the V segment lost 0 bases, leaving 15 bases of the junction unmatched. This CDR3 is 20 amino acids long. CDR3 residues: CASSEAWTSGRREKSYEQYF. In DNA form, the CDR3 reads TGTGCCAGCAGTGAAGCCTGGACTAGCGGGAGAAGGGAGAAATCTTACGAGCAGTACTTC.

This sequence joins TRBV27 and TRBJ1-1; 7 positions match TRBD1. Looked up from germline, CDR1 is MNHEY and CDR2 is SMNVEV (reference sequence). V gave up 5 bases and J gave up 4 bases; unmatched junction bases: 13. The CDR3 has 16 residues. CDR3 in DNA: TGTGCCAGCAGTCAGTCTCAGGGGGTGAGGTCCACTGAAGCTTTCTTT. Amino acid sequence: CASSQSQGVRSTEAFF.

The chain employs TRBV7-2 and TRBJ2-3; D is unresolved. The CDR3 spans 8 residues. The V end lost 5 bases, the J end lost 13 bases, and 4 bases lay between the germline ends. Germline values: CDR1 SGHTA, CDR2 FQGNSA. CDR3 coding DNA: TGTGCCAGCAGCCCTGAGTATTTT. This codes for CASSPEYF.

The rearrangement links TRBV2 to TRBJ2-3; TRBD2 matches 11 bases. Trimming took 3 bases from V and 3 from J; bases not matched to a gene: 2. The CDR3 covers 15 residues. Germline V gene sequence: CDR1 SNHLY, CDR2 FYNNEI. DNA of the CDR3: TGTGCCAGCAGTGACCTAGCGGGAGGTACAGATACGCAGTATTTT. Its translation is CASSDLAGGTDTQYF.

This chain uses TRBV20-1 with TRBJ1-6; TRBD1 agrees at 9 bases. The CDR3 has 15 residues. Trimming removed 0 bases from V and 9 bases from J; junction bases left unmatched: 6. CDR1 DFQATT and CDR2 SNEGSKA come from the germline V gene (reference sequence). The CDR3: CSAREPGTGFSPLHF. The CDR3, as DNA: TGCAGTGCTAGAGAACCCGGGACAGGGTTTTCACCCCTCCACTTT.

This clonotype was picked up one time. This chain links TRBV11-2 with TRBJ1-1, with 8 bases identical to TRBD1. The CDR3 contains 15 residues. The V and J ends lost 0 bases and 1 base, in that order; junction bases with no gene match: 1. Germline V lookup: CDR1 SGHAT, CDR2 FQNNGV. CDR3 nucleotide sequence: TGTGCCAGCAGCTTAGAGGGACAGGCGAACACTGAAGCTTTCTTT. Its protein product is CASSLEGQANTEAFF.

This clonotype was detected a few times. The rearrangement uses TRBV6-1 and TRBJ1-5; D might be TRBD1 (6 bases). Germline V gene data show CDR1 as MNHNS and CDR2 as SASEGT. The CDR3 is 16 residues long. Trimming pared 6 bases from V and 6 bases from J, leaving 21 bases between. In nucleotides, the CDR3 is TGTGCCAGCAGCGGATGGACGGGGGGGCGAGTTCAGCCCCAGCATTTT. Protein: CASSGWTGGRVQPQHF.

This chain joins TRBV6-2 or TRBV6-3 and TRBJ2-7; D perhaps matches TRBD1 (6 bases). The CDR3 contains 12 residues. Germline V lookup: CDR1 MNHEY, CDR2 SVGEGT. V gave up 6 bases and J gave up 7 bases, with 13 bases separating them. The CDR3 bases are TGTGCCAGCAGGGACAGCTTGGGGGAGCAGTACTTC. Encoded protein: CASRDSLGEQYF.

This clonotype was observed a few times. The V and J genes are TRBV7-2 and TRBJ1-2; no clear D. This CDR3 region has 15 residues. Germline loops: CDR1 SGHTA, CDR2 FQGNSA. The V and J ends lost 1 base and 4 bases respectively, with 13 bases between them. The CDR3 bases are TGTGCCAGCAGCTTAGGGACGAACGTGCCCTATGGCTACACCTTC. Translation: CASSLGTNVPYGYTF. Combining the CDR3 with reference TRBV7-2 and TRBJ1-2 gives the whole variable domain GAGVSQSPSNKVTEKGKDVELRCDPISGHTALYWYRQSLGQGLEFLIYFQGNSAPDKSGLPSDRFSAERTGGSVSTLTIQRTQQEDSAVYLCASSLGTNVPYGYTFGSGTRLTVV.

This sequence joins TRBV5-1 and TRBJ2-5, with unresolved D. Deletions cut 0 bases from V and 5 bases from J, with 11 bases between. This CDR3 comprises 14 residues. Germline CDR1 reads SGHRS; CDR2 reads YFSETQ. The CDR3 nucleotides read TGCGCCAGCAGCTTGGTTTTAGGGTTGGAGACCCAGTACTTC. Translation gives CASSLVLGLETQYF.

The V call is TRBV7-2, the J call TRBJ1-2, with D perhaps matching TRBD1 (6 bases). The CDR3 is 15 amino acids. The germline CDR1 and CDR2 sequences are SGHTA and FQGNSA. The ends were cut back, 6 bases at V and 5 bases at J, with 19 bases in the middle. CDR3 nucleotide sequence: TGTGCCAGCAGAGAAGGGACACCCCTTAGGTATGGCTACACCTTC. Amino acid sequence: CASREGTPLRYGYTF. Together with reference TRBV7-2 and TRBJ1-2, the CDR3 gives the full variable domain: GAGVSQSPSNKVTEKGKDVELRCDPISGHTALYWYRQSLGQGLEFLIYFQGNSAPDKSGLPSDRFSAERTGGSVSTLTIQRTQQEDSAVYLCASREGTPLRYGYTFGSGTRLTVV.

This clonotype was counted once. The chain combines TRBV4-2 with TRBJ1-3; D gene uncertain. V was shortened by 3 bases and J by 7 bases, with 7 bases between the two germline ends. The CDR3 covers 12 residues. The V gene's germline CDR1 is LGHNA and CDR2 YNFKEQ. This CDR3 is CASSQEGNTIYF. CDR3 nucleotides: TGTGCCAGCAGCCAGGAGGGCAACACCATATATTTT.